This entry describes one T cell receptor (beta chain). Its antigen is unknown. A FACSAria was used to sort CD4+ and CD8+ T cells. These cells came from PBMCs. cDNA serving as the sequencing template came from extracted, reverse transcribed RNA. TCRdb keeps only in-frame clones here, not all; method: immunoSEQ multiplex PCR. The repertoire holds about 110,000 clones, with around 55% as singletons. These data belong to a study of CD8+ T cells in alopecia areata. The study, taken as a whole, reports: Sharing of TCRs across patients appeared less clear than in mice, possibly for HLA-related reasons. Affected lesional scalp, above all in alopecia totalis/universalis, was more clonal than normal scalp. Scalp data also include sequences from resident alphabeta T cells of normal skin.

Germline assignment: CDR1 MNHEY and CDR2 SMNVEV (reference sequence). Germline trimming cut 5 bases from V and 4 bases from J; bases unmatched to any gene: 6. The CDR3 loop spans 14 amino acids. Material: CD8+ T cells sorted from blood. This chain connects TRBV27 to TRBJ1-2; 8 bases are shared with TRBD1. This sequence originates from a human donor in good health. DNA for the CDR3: TGTGCCAGCAGTGTGGACAGGGTAGGCTATGGCTACACCTTC. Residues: CASSVDRVGYGYTF.